One and the same sample provided the 13 T cell receptor beta chains below, sequenced in a study of identical twins. TCRdb re-analysed the 5' RACE reads in MiXCR, keeping a single row per CDR3 protein. The repertoire holds hundreds of thousands of distinct CDR3 sequences, with 21% as singletons. This same sample was also taken into another study, of T cells expressing NK-cell markers.

Sequencing was carried out using PBMCs. All receptors derive from a woman aged 18 to 35 in good health.

This clonotype was seen more than once but under ten times. V gene TRBV7-9 combines with J gene TRBJ1-2; D might be TRBD1 (6 bases). Looked up from germline, CDR1 is SEHNR and CDR2 is FQNEAQ (reference sequence). There are 14 residues in the CDR3. Trimming left V 6 bases short and J 0 bases short, with 11 bases between. CDR3 protein: CASRLQGANYGYTF. The CDR3 nucleotides are TGTGCCAGCAGATTACAGGGAGCTAACTATGGCTACACCTTC.

The V and J genes are TRBV20-1 and TRBJ2-1; 11 bases line up with TRBD1. The CDR3 is 15 amino acids. Germline V gene sequence: CDR1 DFQATT, CDR2 SNEGSKA (reference sequence). With V trimmed by 3 bases and J by 9 bases, 10 bases remained unmatched. For the CDR3, the DNA is TGCAGTGCTAGGGGGGGAGGGACAGGGGGTTTTGAGCAGTTCTTC. Translated, it gives CSARGGGTGGFEQFF.

The V gene is TRBV7-8, the J gene TRBJ2-6; D is possibly TRBD1 (6 bases). The germline CDR1 and CDR2 sequences are SGHVS and FQNEAQ. The CDR3 spans 16 residues. V was pared by 7 bases and J by 0 bases, with 13 bases between. The CDR3 nucleotides read TGTGCCAGCAACCTGATAGGGGGCTCTGGGGCCAACGTCCTGACTTTC. Amino acid sequence: CASNLIGGSGANVLTF.

The chain is built from TRBV6-1 and TRBJ1-1; TRBD1 matches at 8 bases. V lost 5 bases, J lost 0 bases, and 5 bases stayed unmatched. The germline V gene encodes CDR1 MNHNS and CDR2 SASEGT. The CDR3 has 15 amino acids. The chain's CDR3 is CASSPGGRLNTEAFF. Written as DNA, the CDR3 is TGTGCCAGCAGTCCAGGGGGCAGATTGAACACTGAAGCTTTCTTT.

The chain carries TRBV20-1 and TRBJ2-1; D might be TRBD2 (5 bases). The CDR3 length is 13 residues. Per germline, CDR1 DFQATT and CDR2 SNEGSKA (reference sequence). The DNA for the CDR3 is TGCAGGGGAGTGGGCGGGCGGTACAATGAGCAGTTCTTC. This gives the protein CRGVGGRYNEQFF.

The gene calls are TRBV5-1 and TRBJ2-1; 14 nucleotides align to TRBD2. Germline V gene lookup returns CDR1 SGHRS and CDR2 YFSETQ. The CDR3 consists of 16 residues. The trim removed 2 bases at V and 7 bases at J, leaving 5 bases unmatched. This CDR3 is CASSFPTSGGANEQFF. CDR3 nucleotides: TGCGCCAGCAGCTTCCCGACTAGCGGGGGGGCAAATGAGCAGTTCTTC. The variable domain in full, with the rest retrieved from reference TRBV5-1 and TRBJ2-1, is KAGVTQTPRYLIKTRGQQVTLSCSPISGHRSVSWYQQTPGQGLQFLFEYFSETQRNKGNFPGRFSGRQFSNSRSEMNVSTLELGDSALYLCASSFPTSGGANEQFFGPGTRLTVL.

The genes are TRBV7-6 and TRBJ2-1; a weak D match, TRBD2 (6 bases). CDR3 length equals 12 residues. Trimming left V 1 base short and J 12 bases short, with 10 bases between. Germline V CDR1 and CDR2: SGHVS, FNYEAQ. Here the CDR3 DNA reads TGTGCCAGCAGCTTAGATGTTAGCGGGCAGTTCTTC. This encodes CASSLDVSGQFF.

This clonotype came up a few times. The V gene is TRBV27, the J gene TRBJ1-6; D is undetermined. V lost 5 bases and J lost 7, with 15 bases in between. Germline V lookup: CDR1 MNHEY, CDR2 SMNVEV (reference sequence). The CDR3 contains 15 residues. CDR3 DNA sequence: TGTGCCAGCAGTCTCGGCGAGGGTCCAAATTCACCCCTCCACTTT. This encodes CASSLGEGPNSPLHF.

This clonotype came up a few times. The chain recombines TRBV12-3 or TRBV12-4 with TRBJ1-1; D unresolved. The CDR3 spans 13 residues. The ends were cut back, 6 bases at V and 6 bases at J, with 14 bases in the middle. CDR3 protein: CASRLSQAAEAFF. DNA for the CDR3: TGTGCCAGCAGACTCAGCCAGGCGGCTGAAGCTTTCTTT.

This clonotype was detected only a few times. This chain joins TRBV6-5 and TRBJ2-4, with a tentative D call TRBD2 (5 bases). Trimming took off 0 bases at V and 3 bases at J, with 9 bases between the two ends. The germline gives CDR1 MNHEY, CDR2 SVGAGI. The CDR3 extends over 15 amino acids. The CDR3 bases are TGTGCCAGCAGTTACTCGAGGGTAGGCAAAAACATTCAGTACTTC. Translated: CASSYSRVGKNIQYF.

DNA of the CDR3: TGTGCCAGCAGTAAAAACATCGGGGCGAACACTGAAGCTTTCTTT. Protein sequence: CASSKNIGANTEAFF. The rearrangement uses TRBV9 and TRBJ1-1; D is perhaps TRBD1 (5 bases). There are 15 residues in the CDR3. Germline CDR1 is SGDLS and CDR2 is YYNGEE. V gave up 5 bases and J gave up 1 base, with 15 bases separating them.

In its sample, this clonotype was seen a few times. This sequence joins TRBV6-2 or TRBV6-3 and TRBJ2-2; a weak D match, TRBD2 (5 bases). The germline V gene has CDR1 MNHEY and CDR2 SVGEGT. V lost 5 bases and J 4 bases, leaving 23 bases between the germline ends. This CDR3 comprises 18 residues. The CDR3 DNA is TGTGCCAGCAGTCCCTCCGGACTCATTTCGACTTCCACCGGGGAGCTGTTTTTT. Its protein product is CASSPSGLISTSTGELFF.

To note about this clonotype: An end of the junction differs from the germline gene, which may be a read error. This chain uses TRBV20-1 with TRBJ2-1, with 9 nucleotides matching TRBD2. Per the germline V gene, CDR1 is DFQATT and CDR2 is SNEGSKA (reference sequence). The CDR3 has 15 residues. CDR3 in amino acids: CSASQTSGSYSEQFF. The CDR3 DNA reads TGCAGTGCTAGTCAGACTAGCGGCTCCTACAGTGAGCAGTTCTTC.